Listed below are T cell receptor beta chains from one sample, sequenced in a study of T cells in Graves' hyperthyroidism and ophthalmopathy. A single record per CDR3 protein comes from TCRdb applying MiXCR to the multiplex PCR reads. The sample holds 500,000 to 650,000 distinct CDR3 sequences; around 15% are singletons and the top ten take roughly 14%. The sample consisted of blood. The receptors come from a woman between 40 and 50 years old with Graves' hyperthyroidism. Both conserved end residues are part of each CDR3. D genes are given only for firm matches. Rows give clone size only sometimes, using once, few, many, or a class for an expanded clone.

CDR3nt: TGTGCCAGCAGCCGAGGGGGACAGGGAACCTACGAGCAGTACTTC
CDR3aa: CASSRGGQGTYEQYF
d_gene: TRBD1
abundance: few
v_gene: TRBV3-1
j_gene: TRBJ2-7

CDR3nt: TGTGCCAACAGTGAAGCGTTTCTAAATTCACCCCTCCACTTT
CDR3aa: CANSEAFLNSPLHF
d_gene: -
abundance: -
v_gene: TRBV6-1
j_gene: TRBJ1-6

CDR3nt: TGTGCCTGGAGAGCACAGGGGATAACTGAAGCTTTCTTT
CDR3aa: CAWRAQGITEAFF
d_gene: TRBD1
abundance: few
v_gene: TRBV30
j_gene: TRBJ1-1

CDR3nt: TGTGCCAGCTCACCAACGAAGAACACTGAAGCTTTCTTT
CDR3aa: CASSPTKNTEAFF
d_gene: -
abundance: many
v_gene: TRBV18
j_gene: TRBJ1-1

CDR3nt: TGCGCCAGCAGCTTGGTGCAGGGGAAGAACGAGCAGTACTTC
CDR3aa: CASSLVQGKNEQYF
d_gene: -
abundance: -
v_gene: TRBV5-1
j_gene: TRBJ2-7

CDR3nt: TGCGCCAGCAGCTTGGGGGCCGGTACCAATTCACCCCTCCACTTT
CDR3aa: CASSLGAGTNSPLHF
d_gene: -
abundance: few
v_gene: TRBV5-1
j_gene: TRBJ1-6

CDR3nt: TGCAGCGTTGTGAATGAGGCCTCCTACACTGAAGCTTTCTTT
CDR3aa: CSVVNEASYTEAFF
d_gene: -
abundance: -
v_gene: TRBV29-1
j_gene: TRBJ1-1

CDR3nt: TGTGCCAGCAGTTTAGGTAATACAGGCAATTATGGCTACACCTTC
CDR3aa: CASSLGNTGNYGYTF
d_gene: -
abundance: many
v_gene: TRBV28
j_gene: TRBJ1-2

CDR3nt: TGTGCCAGCAGCTTAGCCGGGACAGGCCAAATGGAGCAGTACTTC
CDR3aa: CASSLAGTGQMEQYF
d_gene: TRBD1
abundance: once
v_gene: TRBV7-2
j_gene: TRBJ2-7

CDR3nt: TGTGCCAGCAGCTTAGAAGGGAGCCCCGGGGAGCTGTTTTTT
CDR3aa: CASSLEGSPGELFF
d_gene: -
abundance: few
v_gene: TRBV11-2
j_gene: TRBJ2-2

CDR3nt: TGTGCCAGCAGTAGGACAGCCACAGATACGCAGTATTTT
CDR3aa: CASSRTATDTQYF
d_gene: -
abundance: many
v_gene: TRBV11-1
j_gene: TRBJ2-3

CDR3nt: TGTGCCAGCAGCCAAGCACAGGGGGTTAGGGATCAGCCCCAGCATTTT
CDR3aa: CASSQAQGVRDQPQHF
d_gene: TRBD1
abundance: once
v_gene: TRBV4-2
j_gene: TRBJ1-5

CDR3nt: TGTGCCAGCAGTTTATTATCTGGCGGACTCCAAGAGACCCAGTACTTC
CDR3aa: CASSLLSGGLQETQYF
d_gene: -
abundance: many
v_gene: TRBV27
j_gene: TRBJ2-5

CDR3nt: TGTGCCAGCAGCTCACACAGGGGGGGCACAGATACGCAGTATTTT
CDR3aa: CASSSHRGGTDTQYF
d_gene: TRBD1
abundance: many
v_gene: TRBV7-2
j_gene: TRBJ2-3

CDR3nt: TGTGCTAGTGGTCTCACTACGGGGGCGAATGAAGCTTTCTTT
CDR3aa: CASGLTTGANEAFF
d_gene: -
abundance: many
v_gene: TRBV12-5
j_gene: TRBJ1-1

CDR3nt: TGTGCCAGCAGCCAAGATACAGTCAAAGAGACCCAGTACTTC
CDR3aa: CASSQDTVKETQYF
d_gene: -
abundance: -
v_gene: TRBV14
j_gene: TRBJ2-5

CDR3nt: TGTGCCAGCGGCAGCGGGCCCTCCTACGAGCAGTACTTC
CDR3aa: CASGSGPSYEQYF
d_gene: -
abundance: few
v_gene: TRBV2
j_gene: TRBJ2-7

CDR3nt: TGCGCCAGCAGTCGGGACGGATTGAACACTGAAGCTTTCTTT
CDR3aa: CASSRDGLNTEAFF
d_gene: -
abundance: many
v_gene: TRBV5-1
j_gene: TRBJ1-1

CDR3nt: TGCAGTGCTAGAGATGGGAGGGCCGGGGATACGCAGTATTTT
CDR3aa: CSARDGRAGDTQYF
d_gene: TRBD2
abundance: many
v_gene: TRBV20-1
j_gene: TRBJ2-3

CDR3nt: TGTGCCAGCTCCCAAGGACGGGGCAATCAGCCCCAGCATTTT
CDR3aa: CASSQGRGNQPQHF
d_gene: -
abundance: many
v_gene: TRBV18
j_gene: TRBJ1-5

CDR3nt: TGTGCCACCAGTGATCCAGGGGGTAGGGAGTACTTC
CDR3aa: CATSDPGGREYF
d_gene: TRBD1
abundance: -
v_gene: TRBV24-1
j_gene: TRBJ2-5

CDR3nt: TGTGCCAGCACGCACCGGGACAGCTACACCGGGGAGCTGTTTTTT
CDR3aa: CASTHRDSYTGELFF
d_gene: TRBD1
abundance: many
v_gene: TRBV7-9
j_gene: TRBJ2-2

CDR3nt: TGTGCCAGCAGGGCGGACAACAATGAGCAGTTCTTC
CDR3aa: CASRADNNEQFF
d_gene: -
abundance: many
v_gene: TRBV7-2
j_gene: TRBJ2-1

CDR3nt: TGTGCCAGCAGTGAAGGCTGGTCCAGGCCCCAGCATTTT
CDR3aa: CASSEGWSRPQHF
d_gene: -
abundance: few
v_gene: TRBV6-1
j_gene: TRBJ1-5

CDR3nt: TGTGCCAGCAGTGACTCCCATGGACTAGCGGGAGAGGCAGATACGCAGTATTTT
CDR3aa: CASSDSHGLAGEADTQYF
d_gene: TRBD2
abundance: many
v_gene: TRBV12-3/TRBV12-4
j_gene: TRBJ2-3

CDR3nt: TGCAGTGCTAGAGATCTTAGGGCGGATGAGCAGTTCTTC
CDR3aa: CSARDLRADEQFF
d_gene: -
abundance: -
v_gene: TRBV20-1
j_gene: TRBJ2-1

CDR3nt: TGTGCCAGCAGCTTAGAAGCGGCAGATACGCAGTATTTT
CDR3aa: CASSLEAADTQYF
d_gene: -
abundance: few
v_gene: TRBV7-2
j_gene: TRBJ2-3

CDR3nt: TGTGCCAGCAGGAAGGCGAATCAGCCCCAGCATTTT
CDR3aa: CASRKANQPQHF
d_gene: -
abundance: many
v_gene: TRBV28
j_gene: TRBJ1-5

CDR3nt: TGTGCCTCGGCCCAGGGGGCGGTGGAGACCCAGTACTTC
CDR3aa: CASAQGAVETQYF
d_gene: TRBD1
abundance: many
v_gene: TRBV30
j_gene: TRBJ2-5

CDR3nt: TGTGCCAGCAGCTTAGCGAACCCCGGGACAGGGGCCTACGAGCAGTACTTC
CDR3aa: CASSLANPGTGAYEQYF
d_gene: TRBD1
abundance: many
v_gene: TRBV7-8
j_gene: TRBJ2-7

CDR3nt: TGTGCCAGCAGCCGGGACAGGGGGAATGATCAGCCCCAGCATTTT
CDR3aa: CASSRDRGNDQPQHF
d_gene: TRBD1
abundance: many
v_gene: TRBV12-3/TRBV12-4
j_gene: TRBJ1-5

CDR3nt: TGTGCCAGCAGATCTTCCCCCAGGGGCCCGGGACTAGCGGGGTTTGGCACCGGGGAGCTGTTTTTT
CDR3aa: CASRSSPRGPGLAGFGTGELFF
d_gene: TRBD2
abundance: many
v_gene: TRBV7-2
j_gene: TRBJ2-2